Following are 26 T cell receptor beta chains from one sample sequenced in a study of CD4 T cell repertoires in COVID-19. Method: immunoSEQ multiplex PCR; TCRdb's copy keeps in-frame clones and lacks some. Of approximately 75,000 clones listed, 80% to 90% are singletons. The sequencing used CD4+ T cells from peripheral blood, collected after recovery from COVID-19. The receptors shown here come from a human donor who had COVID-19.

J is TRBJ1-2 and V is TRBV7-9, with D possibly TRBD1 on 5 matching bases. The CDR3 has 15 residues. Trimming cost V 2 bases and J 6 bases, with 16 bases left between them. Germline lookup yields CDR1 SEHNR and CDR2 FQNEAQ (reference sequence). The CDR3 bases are TGTGCCAGCAGCTTATCAGGATCAGGGAACCATGGCTACACCTTC. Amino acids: CASSLSGSGNHGYTF.

DNA of the CDR3: TGTGCCAGCAGTGAATATGGGCTAGCGGGAGGTGGAGATACGCAGTATTTT. Amino acids: CASSEYGLAGGGDTQYF. The chain carries TRBV25-1 and TRBJ2-3, with 11 bases matching TRBD2. From germline, CDR1 is MGHDK and CDR2 SYGVNS. V was pared by 0 bases and J by 5 bases, with 7 bases of the junction left unmatched. The length of the CDR3 is 17 residues.

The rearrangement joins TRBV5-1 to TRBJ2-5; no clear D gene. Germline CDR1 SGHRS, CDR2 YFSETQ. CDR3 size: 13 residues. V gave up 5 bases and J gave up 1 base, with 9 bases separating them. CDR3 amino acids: CASRRHSQETQYF. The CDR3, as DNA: TGCGCCAGCAGAAGGCACTCCCAAGAGACCCAGTACTTC.

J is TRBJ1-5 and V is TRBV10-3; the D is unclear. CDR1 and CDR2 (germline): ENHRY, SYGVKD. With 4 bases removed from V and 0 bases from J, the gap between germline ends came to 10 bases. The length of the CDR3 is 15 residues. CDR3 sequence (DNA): TGTGCCATCAGTGCGGCAGGAACTAGCAATCAGCCCCAGCATTTT. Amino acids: CAISAAGTSNQPQHF.

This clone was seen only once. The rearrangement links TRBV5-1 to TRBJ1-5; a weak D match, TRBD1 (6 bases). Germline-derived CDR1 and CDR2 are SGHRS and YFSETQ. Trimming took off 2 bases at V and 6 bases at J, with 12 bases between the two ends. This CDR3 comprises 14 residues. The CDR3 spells CASSFTGNGQPQHF. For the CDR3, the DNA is TGCGCCAGCAGCTTCACAGGGAACGGTCAGCCCCAGCATTTT.

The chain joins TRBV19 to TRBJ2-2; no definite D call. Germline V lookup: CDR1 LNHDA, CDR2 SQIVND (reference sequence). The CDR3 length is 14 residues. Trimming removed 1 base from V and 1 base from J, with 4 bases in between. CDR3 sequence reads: CASSIGQNTGELFF. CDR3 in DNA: TGTGCCAGTAGTATAGGGCAGAACACCGGGGAGCTGTTTTTT.

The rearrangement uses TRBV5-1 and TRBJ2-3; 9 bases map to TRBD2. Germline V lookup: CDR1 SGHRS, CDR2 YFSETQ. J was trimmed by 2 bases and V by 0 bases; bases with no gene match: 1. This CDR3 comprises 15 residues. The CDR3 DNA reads TGCGCCAGCAGCTTGGAGCGGGGGGACACAGATACGCAGTATTTT. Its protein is CASSLERGDTDTQYF.

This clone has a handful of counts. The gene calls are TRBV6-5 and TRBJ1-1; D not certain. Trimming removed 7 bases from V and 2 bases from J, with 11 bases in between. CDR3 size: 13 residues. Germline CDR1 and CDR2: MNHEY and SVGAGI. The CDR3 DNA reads TGTGCCAGCATCATACCAACCAACACTGAAGCTTTCTTT. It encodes CASIIPTNTEAFF.

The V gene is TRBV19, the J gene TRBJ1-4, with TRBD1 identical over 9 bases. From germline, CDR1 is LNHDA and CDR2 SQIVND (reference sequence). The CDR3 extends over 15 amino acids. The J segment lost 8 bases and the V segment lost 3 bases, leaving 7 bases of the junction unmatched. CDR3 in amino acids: CASSIGTGMEEKLFF. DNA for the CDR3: TGTGCCAGTAGTATTGGGACAGGGATGGAGGAAAAACTGTTTTTT.

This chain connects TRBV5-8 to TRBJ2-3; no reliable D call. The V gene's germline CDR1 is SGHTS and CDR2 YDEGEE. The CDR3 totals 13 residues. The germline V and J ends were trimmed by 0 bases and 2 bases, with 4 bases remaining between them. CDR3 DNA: TGTGCCAGCAGCTTGGGTCTCACAGATACGCAGTATTTT. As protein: CASSLGLTDTQYF.

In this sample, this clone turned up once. CDR3 nucleotides: TGCGCCAGCAGCCTAACTAGCGGGGCGCCCACCGGGGAGCTGTTTTTT. This translates into CASSLTSGAPTGELFF. V usage is TRBV4-1 and J usage is TRBJ2-2; 10 bases agree with TRBD2. CDR1 is MGHRA, CDR2 YSYEKL, per germline. V lost 4 bases to trimming and J lost 4 bases; unmatched junction nucleotides: 6. The CDR3 runs to 16 residues.

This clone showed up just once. In DNA, the CDR3 is TGTGCCAGTACCGAGCAAGGGGGCGTCTACAATGAGCAGTTCTTC. Its protein product is CASTEQGGVYNEQFF. The chain couples TRBV19 to TRBJ2-1; 7 positions match TRBD1. Trimming at V came to 7 bases and at J to 3 bases, leaving 9 bases not matched to a gene. The germline V gene encodes CDR1 LNHDA and CDR2 SQIVND (reference sequence). The CDR3 has 15 amino acids. The full variable domain, its missing parts supplied by reference TRBV19 and TRBJ2-1, is DGGITQSPKYLFRKEGQNVTLSCEQNLNHDAMYWYRQDPGQGLRLIYYSQIVNDFQKGDIAEGYSVSREKKESFPLTVTSAQKNPTAFYLCASTEQGGVYNEQFFGPGTRLTVL.

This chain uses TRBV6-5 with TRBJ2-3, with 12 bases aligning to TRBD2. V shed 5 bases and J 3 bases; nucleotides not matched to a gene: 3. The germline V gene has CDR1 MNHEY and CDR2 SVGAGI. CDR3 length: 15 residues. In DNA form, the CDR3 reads TGTGCCAGCAGTCGCACTAGCGGGAGGACAGATACGCAGTATTTT. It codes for CASSRTSGRTDTQYF.

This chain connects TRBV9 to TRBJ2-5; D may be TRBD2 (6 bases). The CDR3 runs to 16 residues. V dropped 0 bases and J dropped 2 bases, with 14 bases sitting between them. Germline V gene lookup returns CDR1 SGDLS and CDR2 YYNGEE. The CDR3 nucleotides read TGTGCCAGCAGCGTAGCCGAGCGGGCGACACAAGAGACCCAGTACTTC. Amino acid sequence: CASSVAERATQETQYF.

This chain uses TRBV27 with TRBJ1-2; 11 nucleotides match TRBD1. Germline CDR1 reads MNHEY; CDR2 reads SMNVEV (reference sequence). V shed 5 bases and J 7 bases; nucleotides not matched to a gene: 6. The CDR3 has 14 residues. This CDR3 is CASSPGQGVVGYTF. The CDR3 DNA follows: TGTGCCAGCAGTCCGGGACAGGGGGTGGTTGGCTACACCTTC.

The CDR3 DNA follows: TGTGCCAGTAGTACTGGGACGAGCGCAGATACGCAGTATTTT. Translating it yields CASSTGTSADTQYF. V is TRBV19 and J is TRBJ2-3; possibly TRBD1 or TRBD2 for D (5 bases each). V gave up 4 bases and J gave up 4 bases, with 12 bases separating them. The CDR3 is 14 amino acids. The germline gives CDR1 LNHDA, CDR2 SQIVND (reference sequence).

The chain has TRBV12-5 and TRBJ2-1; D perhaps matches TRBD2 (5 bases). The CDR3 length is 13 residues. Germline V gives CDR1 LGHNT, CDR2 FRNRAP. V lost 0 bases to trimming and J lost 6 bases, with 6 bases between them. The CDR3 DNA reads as TGTGCTAGTGGTTTGGTAGAGGGCAATGAGCAGTTCTTC. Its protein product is CASGLVEGNEQFF. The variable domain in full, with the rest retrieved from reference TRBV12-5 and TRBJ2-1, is DARVTQTPRHKVTEMGQEVTMRCQPILGHNTVFWYRQTMMQGLELLAYFRNRAPLDDSGMPKDRFSAEMPDATLATLKIQPSEPRDSAVYFCASGLVEGNEQFFGPGTRLTVL.

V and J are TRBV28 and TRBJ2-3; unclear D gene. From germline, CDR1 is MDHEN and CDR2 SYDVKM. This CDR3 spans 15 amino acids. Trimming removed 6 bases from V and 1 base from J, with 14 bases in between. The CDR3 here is CASSRAIEGTDTQYF. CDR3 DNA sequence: TGTGCCAGCAGCCGTGCTATAGAGGGCACAGATACGCAGTATTTT. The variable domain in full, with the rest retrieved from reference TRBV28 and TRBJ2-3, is DVKVTQSSRYLVKRTGEKVFLECVQDMDHENMFWYRQDPGLGLRLIYFSYDVKMKEKGDIPEGYSVSREKKERFSLILESASTNQTSMYLCASSRAIEGTDTQYFGPGTRLTVL.

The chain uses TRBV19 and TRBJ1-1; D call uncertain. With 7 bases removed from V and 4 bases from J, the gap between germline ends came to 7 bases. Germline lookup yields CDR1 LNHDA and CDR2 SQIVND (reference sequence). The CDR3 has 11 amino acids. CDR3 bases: TGTGCCAGTACGGGGTTCACTGAAGCTTTCTTT. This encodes CASTGFTEAFF. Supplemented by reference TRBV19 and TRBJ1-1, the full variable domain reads DGGITQSPKYLFRKEGQNVTLSCEQNLNHDAMYWYRQDPGQGLRLIYYSQIVNDFQKGDIAEGYSVSREKKESFPLTVTSAQKNPTAFYLCASTGFTEAFFGQGTRLTVV.

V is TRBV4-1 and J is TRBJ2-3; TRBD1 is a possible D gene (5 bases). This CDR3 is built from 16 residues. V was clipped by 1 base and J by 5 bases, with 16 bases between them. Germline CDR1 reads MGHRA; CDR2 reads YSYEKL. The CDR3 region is CASSQVGRLIKDTQYF. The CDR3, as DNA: TGCGCCAGCAGCCAAGTGGGGCGGCTCATTAAAGATACGCAGTATTTT.

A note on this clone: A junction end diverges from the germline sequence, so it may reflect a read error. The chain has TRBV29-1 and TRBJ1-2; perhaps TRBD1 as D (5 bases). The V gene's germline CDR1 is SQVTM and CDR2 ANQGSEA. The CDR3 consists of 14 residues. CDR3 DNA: TGCAGCGTGGAAGAGGCCAGGGATTACTATGGCTACACCTTC. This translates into CSVEEARDYYGYTF.

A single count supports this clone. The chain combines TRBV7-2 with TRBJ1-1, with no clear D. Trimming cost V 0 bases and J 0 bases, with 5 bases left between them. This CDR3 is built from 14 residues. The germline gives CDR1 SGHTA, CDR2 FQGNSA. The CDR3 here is CASSLAGLNTEAFF. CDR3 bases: TGTGCCAGCAGCTTAGCGGGCCTGAACACTGAAGCTTTCTTT.

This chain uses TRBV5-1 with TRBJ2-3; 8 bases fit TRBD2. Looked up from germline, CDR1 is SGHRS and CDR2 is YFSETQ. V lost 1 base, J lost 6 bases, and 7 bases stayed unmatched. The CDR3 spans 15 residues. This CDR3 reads CASSLSGGPQDTQYF. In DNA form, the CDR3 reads TGCGCCAGCAGCTTGTCGGGGGGGCCCCAGGATACGCAGTATTTT.

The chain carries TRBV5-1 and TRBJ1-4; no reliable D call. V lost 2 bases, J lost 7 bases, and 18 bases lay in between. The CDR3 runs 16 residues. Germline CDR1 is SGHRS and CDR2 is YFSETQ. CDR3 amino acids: CASSLSLGRVSEKLFF. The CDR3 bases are TGCGCCAGCAGCTTATCGCTGGGCAGAGTGTCTGAAAAACTGTTTTTT.

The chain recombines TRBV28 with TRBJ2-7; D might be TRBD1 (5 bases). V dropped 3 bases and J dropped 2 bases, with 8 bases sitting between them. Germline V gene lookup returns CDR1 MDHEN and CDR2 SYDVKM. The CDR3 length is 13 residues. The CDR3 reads CASSFVGAYEQYF. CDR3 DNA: TGTGCCAGCAGTTTCGTAGGGGCCTACGAGCAGTACTTC.

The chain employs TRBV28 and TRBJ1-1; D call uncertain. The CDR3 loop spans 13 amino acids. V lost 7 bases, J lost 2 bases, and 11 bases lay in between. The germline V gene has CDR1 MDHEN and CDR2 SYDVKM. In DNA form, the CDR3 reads TGTGCCAGCACGGCAGGTCCCAACACTGAAGCTTTCTTT. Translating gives CASTAGPNTEAFF.